This TCR beta chain was retrieved from a study of shared clonotypes between healthy human individuals. The study's findings and limits: On the whole, naive subsets had larger estimated richness than memory subsets had.

Worth noting for this clone: The antigen is unknown.

Only in-frame clones appear in the TCRdb table, and some are missing; sequencing was by immunoSEQ multiplex PCR. This table has about 2.4 million clones, roughly nine tenths appearing once. Trimming at V came to 0 bases and at J to 8 bases, leaving 4 bases not matched to a gene. This CDR3 spans 13 amino acids. Per germline, CDR1 SGHNT and CDR2 YYREEE (reference sequence). The rearrangement uses TRBV5-4 and TRBJ1-2, with 7 bases identical to TRBD1. The TCR sequence derives from a young man in good health. The sample taken for sequencing was naive CD4+ T cells sorted from blood. The subset here: CD45RA+ positively selected. The CDR3 DNA sequence: TGTGCCAGCAGCTTGGAACAGGGGAGGGGCTACACCTTC. Residues: CASSLEQGRGYTF.